This T cell receptor beta chain was identified in a study of blood T cell repertoires in COVID-19. The CDR3 is made up of 14 amino acids. The V gene's germline CDR1 is MGHDK and CDR2 SYGVNS. V lost 4 bases to trimming and J lost 0 bases, with 8 bases between them. Here immunoSEQ multiplex PCR was the method, and the copy in TCRdb shows in-frame clones only, minus some. The table has tens of thousands of clones, 85% to 90% seen once. This clone appeared a single time. Input material: peripheral blood. V gene TRBV25-1 combines with J gene TRBJ2-3; no definite D call. This receptor was taken from a woman in her fifties or sixties with acute or convalescent COVID-19. The chain's CDR3 is CASSGTASTDTQYF. Written as DNA, the CDR3 is TGTGCCAGCAGTGGAACAGCTAGCACAGATACGCAGTATTTT.